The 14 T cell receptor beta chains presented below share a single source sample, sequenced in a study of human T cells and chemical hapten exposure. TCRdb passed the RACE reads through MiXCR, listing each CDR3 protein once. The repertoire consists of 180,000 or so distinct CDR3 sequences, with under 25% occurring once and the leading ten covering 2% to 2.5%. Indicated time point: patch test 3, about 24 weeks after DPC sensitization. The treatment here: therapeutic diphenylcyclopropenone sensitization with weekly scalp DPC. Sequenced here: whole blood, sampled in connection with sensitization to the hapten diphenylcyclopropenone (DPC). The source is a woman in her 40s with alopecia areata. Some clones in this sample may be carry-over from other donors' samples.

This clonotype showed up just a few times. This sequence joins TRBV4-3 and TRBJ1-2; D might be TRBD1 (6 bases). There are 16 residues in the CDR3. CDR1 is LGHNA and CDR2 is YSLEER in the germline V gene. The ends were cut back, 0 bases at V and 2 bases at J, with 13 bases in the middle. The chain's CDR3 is CASSQDAWGPNYGYTF. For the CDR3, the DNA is TGCGCCAGCAGCCAAGATGCATGGGGGCCGAACTATGGCTACACCTTC.

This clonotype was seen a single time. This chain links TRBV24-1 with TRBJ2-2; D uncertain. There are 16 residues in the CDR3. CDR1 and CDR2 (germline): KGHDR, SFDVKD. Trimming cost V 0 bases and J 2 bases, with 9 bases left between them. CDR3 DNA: TGTGCCACCAGTGATTTGAACAGAGCCAACACCGGGGAGCTGTTTTTT. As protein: CATSDLNRANTGELFF.

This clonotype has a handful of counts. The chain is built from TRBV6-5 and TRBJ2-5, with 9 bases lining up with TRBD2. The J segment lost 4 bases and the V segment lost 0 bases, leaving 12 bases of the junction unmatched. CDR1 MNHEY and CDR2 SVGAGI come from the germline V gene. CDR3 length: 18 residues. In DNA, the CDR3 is TGTGCCAGCAGTTACTCGAGGAGCGGGGGGCTTCGGGGAGAGACCCAGTACTTC. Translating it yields CASSYSRSGGLRGETQYF.

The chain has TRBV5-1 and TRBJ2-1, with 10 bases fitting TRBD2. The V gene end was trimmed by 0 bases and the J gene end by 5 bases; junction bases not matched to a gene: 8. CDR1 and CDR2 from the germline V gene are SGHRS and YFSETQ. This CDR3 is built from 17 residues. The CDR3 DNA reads TGCGCCAGCAGCTTGGCGTCCTCTAGCGGGAGCGACAATGAGCAGTTCTTC. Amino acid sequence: CASSLASSSGSDNEQFF. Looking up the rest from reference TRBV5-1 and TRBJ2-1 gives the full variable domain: KAGVTQTPRYLIKTRGQQVTLSCSPISGHRSVSWYQQTPGQGLQFLFEYFSETQRNKGNFPGRFSGRQFSNSRSEMNVSTLELGDSALYLCASSLASSSGSDNEQFFGPGTRLTVL.

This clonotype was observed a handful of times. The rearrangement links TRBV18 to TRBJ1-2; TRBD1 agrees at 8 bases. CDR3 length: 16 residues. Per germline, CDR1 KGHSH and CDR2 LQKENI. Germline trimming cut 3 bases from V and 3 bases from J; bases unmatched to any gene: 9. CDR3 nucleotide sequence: TGTGCCAGCTCACCCCAGACAGGGGATAATCACTATGGCTACACCTTC. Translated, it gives CASSPQTGDNHYGYTF.

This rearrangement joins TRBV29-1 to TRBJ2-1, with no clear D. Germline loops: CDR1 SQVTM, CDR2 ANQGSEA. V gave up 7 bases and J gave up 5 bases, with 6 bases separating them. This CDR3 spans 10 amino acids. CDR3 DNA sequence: TGCAGCGGCCGAGACAATGAGCAGTTCTTC. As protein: CSGRDNEQFF.

CDR3 coding DNA: TGTGCCAGCTCCCGATCGTCGGCTAGCGGGAATATGAATGAGCAGTTCTTC. The encoded protein is CASSRSSASGNMNEQFF. The rearrangement uses TRBV18 and TRBJ2-1; 9 nucleotides line up with TRBD2. Germline V gives CDR1 KGHSH, CDR2 LQKENI. Losses at the gene ends were 6 bases for V and 7 bases for J; bases not matched to a gene: 16. The CDR3 spans 17 residues.

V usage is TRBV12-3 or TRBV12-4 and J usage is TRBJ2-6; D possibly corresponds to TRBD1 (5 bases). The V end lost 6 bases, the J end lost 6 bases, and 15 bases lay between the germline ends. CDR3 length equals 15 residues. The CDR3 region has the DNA TGTGCCAGCAGCCTAACAGGTGACCCGGCCAACGTCCTGACTTTC. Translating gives CASSLTGDPANVLTF.

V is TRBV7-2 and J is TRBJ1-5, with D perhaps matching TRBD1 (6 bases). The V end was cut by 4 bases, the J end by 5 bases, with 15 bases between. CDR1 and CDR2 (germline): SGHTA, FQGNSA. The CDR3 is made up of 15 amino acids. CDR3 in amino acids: CASSSAGGAHQPQHF. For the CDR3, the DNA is TGTGCCAGCAGCTCAGCCGGGGGGGCGCATCAGCCCCAGCATTTT.

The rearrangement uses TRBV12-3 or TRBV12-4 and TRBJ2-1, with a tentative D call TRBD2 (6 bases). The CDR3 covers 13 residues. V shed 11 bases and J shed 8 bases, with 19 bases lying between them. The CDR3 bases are TGTGCCGGTGGGGACTCGAATCGAGATGAGCAGTTCTTC. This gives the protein CAGGDSNRDEQFF.

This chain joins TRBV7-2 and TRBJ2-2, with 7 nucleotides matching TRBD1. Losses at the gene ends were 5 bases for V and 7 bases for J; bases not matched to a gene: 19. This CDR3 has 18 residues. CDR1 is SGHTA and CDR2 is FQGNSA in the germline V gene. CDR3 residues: CASSLSLMRGLLSGELFF. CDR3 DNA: TGTGCCAGCAGCCTGTCCCTGATGAGGGGGCTATTAAGCGGGGAGCTGTTTTTT.

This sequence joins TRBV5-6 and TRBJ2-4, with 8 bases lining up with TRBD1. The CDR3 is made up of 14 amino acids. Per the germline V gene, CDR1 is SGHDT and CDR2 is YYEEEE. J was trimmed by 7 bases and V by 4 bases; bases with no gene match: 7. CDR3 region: CASSPWTGTNIQYF. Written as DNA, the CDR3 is TGTGCCAGCAGCCCCTGGACAGGGACTAACATTCAGTACTTC.

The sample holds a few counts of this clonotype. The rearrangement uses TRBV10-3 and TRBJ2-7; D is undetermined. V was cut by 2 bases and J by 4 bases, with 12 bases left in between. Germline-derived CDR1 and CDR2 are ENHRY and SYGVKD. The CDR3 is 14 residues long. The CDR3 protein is CAISERVRSYEQYF. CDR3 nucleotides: TGTGCCATCAGTGAGCGTGTACGTTCATACGAGCAGTACTTC.

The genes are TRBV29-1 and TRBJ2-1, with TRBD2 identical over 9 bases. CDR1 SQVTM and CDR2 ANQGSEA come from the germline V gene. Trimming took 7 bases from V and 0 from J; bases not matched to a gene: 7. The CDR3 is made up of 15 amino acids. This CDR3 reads CSGSLSGSSYNEQFF. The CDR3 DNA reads TGCAGCGGGTCTCTTAGCGGGAGCTCCTACAATGAGCAGTTCTTC.